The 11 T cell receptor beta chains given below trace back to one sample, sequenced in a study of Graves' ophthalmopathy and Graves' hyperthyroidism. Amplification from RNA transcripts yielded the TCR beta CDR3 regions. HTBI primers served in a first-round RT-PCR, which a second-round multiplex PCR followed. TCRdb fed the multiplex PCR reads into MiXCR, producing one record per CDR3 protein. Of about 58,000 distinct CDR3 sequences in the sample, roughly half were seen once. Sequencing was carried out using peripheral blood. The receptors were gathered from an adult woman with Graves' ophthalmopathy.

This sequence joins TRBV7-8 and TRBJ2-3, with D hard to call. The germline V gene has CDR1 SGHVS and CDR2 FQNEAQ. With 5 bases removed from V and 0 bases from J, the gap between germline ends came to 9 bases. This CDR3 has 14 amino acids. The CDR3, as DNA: TGTGCCAGCAGCGCCTTGAGGAGCACAGATACGCAGTATTTT. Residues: CASSALRSTDTQYF.

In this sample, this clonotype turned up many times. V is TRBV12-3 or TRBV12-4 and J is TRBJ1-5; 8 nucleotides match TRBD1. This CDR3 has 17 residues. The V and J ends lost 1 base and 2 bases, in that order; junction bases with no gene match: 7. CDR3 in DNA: TGTGCCAGCAGTTTAGGGACAGGGATGTATGGCAATCAGCCCCAGCATTTT. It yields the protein CASSLGTGMYGNQPQHF.

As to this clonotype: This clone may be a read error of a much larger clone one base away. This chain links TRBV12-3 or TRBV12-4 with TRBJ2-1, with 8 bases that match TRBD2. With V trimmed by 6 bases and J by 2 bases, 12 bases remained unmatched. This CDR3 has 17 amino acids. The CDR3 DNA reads TGTGCCAGCAGCTCTCATAGCGGGGTCTCACCCTACAATGAGCAGTTCTTC. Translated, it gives CASSSHSGVSPYNEQFF.

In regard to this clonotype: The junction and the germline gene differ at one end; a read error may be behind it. The CDR3 reads CAGSLVSEDEQSF. CDR3 coding DNA: TGTGCCGGCAGCTTAGTCTCAGAGGATGAGCAGTCCTTC. The chain links TRBV7-9 to TRBJ2-1, with unresolved D. Germline-derived CDR1 and CDR2 are SEHNR and FQNEAQ (reference sequence). The CDR3 runs 13 residues.

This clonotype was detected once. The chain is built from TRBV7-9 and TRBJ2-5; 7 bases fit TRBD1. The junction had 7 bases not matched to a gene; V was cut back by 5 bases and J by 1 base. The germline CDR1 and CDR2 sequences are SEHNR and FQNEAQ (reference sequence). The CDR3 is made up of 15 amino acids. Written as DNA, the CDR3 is TGTGCCAGCAGCCGACTTGACAGGGCCCAAGAGACCCAGTACTTC. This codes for CASSRLDRAQETQYF.

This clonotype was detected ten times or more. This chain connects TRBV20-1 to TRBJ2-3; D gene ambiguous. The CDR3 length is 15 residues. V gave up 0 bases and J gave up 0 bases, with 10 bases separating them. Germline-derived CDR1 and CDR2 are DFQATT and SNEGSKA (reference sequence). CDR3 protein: CSARDLVESTDTQYF. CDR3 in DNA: TGCAGTGCTAGAGACTTAGTGGAAAGCACAGATACGCAGTATTTT.

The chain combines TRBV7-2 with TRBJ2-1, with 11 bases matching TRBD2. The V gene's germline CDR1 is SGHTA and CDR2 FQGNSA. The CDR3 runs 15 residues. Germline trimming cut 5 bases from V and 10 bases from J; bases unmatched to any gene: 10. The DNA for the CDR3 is TGTGCCAGCAGCCTGGGACTAGCGGCCACTCGGGAGCAGTTCTTC. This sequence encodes CASSLGLAATREQFF.

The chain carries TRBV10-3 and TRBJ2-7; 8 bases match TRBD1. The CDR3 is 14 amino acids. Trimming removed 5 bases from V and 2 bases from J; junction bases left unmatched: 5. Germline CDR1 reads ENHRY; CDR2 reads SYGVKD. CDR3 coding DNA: TGTGCCATCAGTTCCGGGACAGGAACCTACGAGCAGTACTTC. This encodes CAISSGTGTYEQYF.

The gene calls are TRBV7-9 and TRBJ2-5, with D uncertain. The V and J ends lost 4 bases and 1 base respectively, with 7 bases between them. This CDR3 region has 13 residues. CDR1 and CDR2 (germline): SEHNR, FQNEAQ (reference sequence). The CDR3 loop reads CASSSDTQETQYF. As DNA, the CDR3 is TGTGCCAGCAGCTCCGACACCCAAGAGACCCAGTACTTC.

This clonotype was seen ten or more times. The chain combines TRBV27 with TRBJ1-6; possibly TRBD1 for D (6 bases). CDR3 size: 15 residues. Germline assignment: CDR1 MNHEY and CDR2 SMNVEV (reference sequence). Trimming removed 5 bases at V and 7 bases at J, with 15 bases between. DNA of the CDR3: TGTGCCAGCAGTCCTAACGGGACACCCAATTCACCCCTCCACTTT. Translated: CASSPNGTPNSPLHF.

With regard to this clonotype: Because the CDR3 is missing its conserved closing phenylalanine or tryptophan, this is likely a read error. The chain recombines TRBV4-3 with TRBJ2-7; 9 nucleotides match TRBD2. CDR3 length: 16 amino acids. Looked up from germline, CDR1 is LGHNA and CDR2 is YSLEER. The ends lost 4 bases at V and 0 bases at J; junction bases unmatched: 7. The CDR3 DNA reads TGCGCCAGCAGCCCAGGAGCTAGCGGGATCTCCTACGAGCAGTACTAC. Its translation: CASSPGASGISYEQYY.